The 20 T cell receptor beta chains reported below all come from one sample, sequenced in a study of beta chain features in type 1 diabetes. Reverse transcribing all isolated RNA meant expressed TCRB transcripts were sequenced. TCRdb's copy holds only in-frame clones and misses some; the assay was immunoSEQ multiplex PCR. The sample shows roughly 400,000 clones, roughly 14% of them seen only once. Input material: naive CD4+ T cells from blood. These receptors came from a man aged 30-40 years in good health.

This clone has more than one count but fewer than ten. This rearrangement joins TRBV29-1 to TRBJ1-2, with TRBD1 as a possible D gene (6 bases). The germline V and J ends were trimmed by 4 bases and 0 bases, with 12 bases remaining between them. The CDR3 is 14 residues long. Looked up from germline, CDR1 is SQVTM and CDR2 is ANQGSEA. CDR3 sequence: CSVVAGVTNYGYTF. CDR3 nucleotide sequence: TGCAGCGTTGTGGCAGGGGTTACTAACTATGGCTACACCTTC.

The V call is TRBV30, the J call TRBJ1-1; D possibly corresponds to TRBD1 (5 bases). V was clipped by 5 bases and J by 4 bases, with 14 bases between them. The CDR3 loop spans 13 amino acids. Germline V gives CDR1 GTSNPN, CDR2 SVGIG (reference sequence). The CDR3 is CAWGTGRVTEAFF. The CDR3 DNA reads TGTGCCTGGGGGACTGGGAGGGTCACTGAAGCTTTCTTT.

The chain uses TRBV4-1 and TRBJ2-6, with 7 bases aligning to TRBD1. J gave up 0 bases and V 4 bases, and 6 bases lay outside the gene matches. The CDR3 has 17 residues. The V gene's germline CDR1 is MGHRA and CDR2 YSYEKL. CDR3 bases: TGCGCCAGCAGCCTAGGACAGGCCCGCTCTGGGGCCAACGTCCTGACTTTC. Its protein product is CASSLGQARSGANVLTF.

This clone came up once. CDR3 coding DNA: TGTGCCAGCAGCTTAGGGGACTACCAAAGCACAGATACGCAGTATTTT. Amino acids: CASSLGDYQSTDTQYF. The chain links TRBV7-2 to TRBJ2-3, with 7 bases that match TRBD2. V shed 1 base and J 0 bases; nucleotides not matched to a gene: 4. CDR1 and CDR2 from the germline V gene are SGHTA and FQGNSA. This CDR3 spans 16 amino acids.

This clone was recorded a few times. The CDR3 loop is CAWRWQNTEAFF. The CDR3 DNA is TGTGCCTGGAGATGGCAGAACACTGAAGCTTTCTTT. The genes are TRBV30 and TRBJ1-1, with D unclear. Trimming left V 3 bases short and J 1 base short, with 6 bases between. Germline V gene lookup returns CDR1 GTSNPN and CDR2 SVGIG (reference sequence). The CDR3 covers 12 residues.

This clone appeared a few times. This chain connects TRBV5-4 to TRBJ1-1, with 7 positions matching TRBD1. The V gene's germline CDR1 is SGHNT and CDR2 YYREEE (reference sequence). CDR3 length: 14 residues. Trimming at V came to 4 bases and at J to 7 bases, leaving 10 bases not matched to a gene. The DNA for the CDR3 is TGTGCCAGCAGCCCGCCGACAGGGTACGATGAAGCTTTCTTT. Translating gives CASSPPTGYDEAFF.

This chain links TRBV7-9 with TRBJ2-1; D might be TRBD2 (5 bases). The germline gives CDR1 SEHNR, CDR2 FQNEAQ (reference sequence). The CDR3 covers 15 residues. V lost 1 base and J lost 5, with 12 bases in between. The CDR3 spells CASSLVPAEDNEQFF. As DNA, the CDR3 is TGTGCCAGCAGCTTAGTTCCAGCGGAAGACAATGAGCAGTTCTTC.

The rearrangement links TRBV18 to TRBJ2-4; 9 nucleotides line up with TRBD1. Trimming cost V 5 bases and J 5 bases; bases outside gene matches: 7. From germline, CDR1 is KGHSH and CDR2 LQKENI. CDR3 length: 15 residues. This CDR3 is CASSTLQGAQNIQYF. The CDR3 coding sequence is TGTGCCAGCTCAACTCTACAGGGGGCACAAAACATTCAGTACTTC.

The chain couples TRBV20-1 to TRBJ2-1, with unresolved D. Germline loops: CDR1 DFQATT, CDR2 SNEGSKA (reference sequence). This CDR3 is built from 11 residues. Trimming left V 5 bases short and J 9 bases short, with 11 bases between. CDR3 residues: CSAPTGGEQFF. In DNA, the CDR3 is TGCAGTGCTCCAACCGGCGGTGAGCAGTTCTTC.

This clone has more than one count but fewer than ten. The V call is TRBV18, the J call TRBJ2-1; D call uncertain. Germline values: CDR1 KGHSH, CDR2 LQKENI. V lost 6 bases and J lost 7, with 10 bases in between. CDR3 size: 12 residues. The CDR3 DNA reads TGTGCCAGCTCTCCCACACGTAATGAGCAGTTCTTC. Its protein product is CASSPTRNEQFF.

This clone was seen only a few times. The rearrangement uses TRBV7-8 and TRBJ1-2, with a possible D match to TRBD1 (6 bases). The V gene's germline CDR1 is SGHVS and CDR2 FQNEAQ. This CDR3 spans 16 amino acids. V lost 5 bases and J lost 4, with 20 bases in between. CDR3 sequence reads: CASSPNRVGASYGYTF. The CDR3 nucleotides are TGTGCCAGCAGCCCTAACAGGGTAGGGGCCTCCTATGGCTACACCTTC.

This chain uses TRBV19 with TRBJ2-5; tentative D call: TRBD2 (5 bases). Between the trimmed V and J ends, which lost 1 base and 2 bases, there was a span of 8 bases. This CDR3 is 14 amino acids long. Germline loops: CDR1 LNHDA, CDR2 SQIVND (reference sequence). The CDR3 reads CASSIGGFQETQYF. CDR3 bases: TGTGCCAGTAGTATAGGAGGGTTTCAAGAGACCCAGTACTTC.

Written as DNA, the CDR3 is TGTGCCAGCTCACTACTCGGGACAGGGGAGGCTGGCTACACCTTC. It yields the protein CASSLLGTGEAGYTF. The V and J genes are TRBV18 and TRBJ1-2, with 10 bases matching TRBD1. With 4 bases clipped from V and 7 bases from J, the junction kept 9 bases outside the gene matches. Per the germline V gene, CDR1 is KGHSH and CDR2 is LQKENI. This CDR3 region has 15 residues.

This clone has only a few counts. The chain is built from TRBV7-9 and TRBJ1-2; TRBD1 might be the D (5 bases). The germline V gene has CDR1 SEHNR and CDR2 FQNEAQ (reference sequence). V was shortened by 5 bases and J by 0 bases, with 13 bases between the two germline ends. This CDR3 has 15 residues. In DNA form, the CDR3 reads TGTGCCAGCAGCGTTGGGGCAGGATCTAACTATGGCTACACCTTC. Its translation: CASSVGAGSNYGYTF.

This clone has just a few counts. The genes are TRBV7-3 and TRBJ2-1; D call uncertain. The CDR3 loop spans 13 amino acids. V gave up 1 base and J gave up 8 bases, with 9 bases separating them. The V gene's germline CDR1 is SGHTA and CDR2 FQGTGA. This chain's CDR3 is CASSLSLGDEQFF. The CDR3 DNA reads as TGTGCCAGCAGCTTAAGTTTGGGCGATGAGCAGTTCTTC.

V and J are TRBV7-9 and TRBJ2-1, with D unclear. V was trimmed by 1 base and J by 4 bases, leaving 17 bases between them. The CDR3 runs to 17 residues. Germline V gene lookup returns CDR1 SEHNR and CDR2 FQNEAQ (reference sequence). For the CDR3, the DNA is TGTGCCAGCAGCTTAGATTTGTCCCTACAGCCGTACAATGAGCAGTTCTTC. Translation gives CASSLDLSLQPYNEQFF.

This chain links TRBV7-9 with TRBJ1-5, with D possibly being TRBD1 (5 bases). The CDR3 sequence is 13 residues long. Germline V gives CDR1 SEHNR, CDR2 FQNEAQ (reference sequence). The V gene lost 5 bases and the J gene lost 7 bases, with 12 bases spanning the gap. CDR3 in amino acids: CASSAGGRQPQHF. DNA for the CDR3: TGTGCCAGCAGCGCCGGGGGTCGGCAGCCCCAGCATTTT.

This sequence joins TRBV7-9 and TRBJ1-4; D remains unclear. V was pared by 2 bases and J by 8 bases, with 6 bases between. The length of the CDR3 is 12 residues. CDR1 is SEHNR and CDR2 is FQNEAQ in the germline V gene (reference sequence). As DNA, the CDR3 is TGTGCCAGCAGCTTATCGAAGGAAAAACTGTTTTTT. Protein sequence: CASSLSKEKLFF.

V and J are TRBV6-4 and TRBJ2-1; the D gene is possibly TRBD2 (6 bases). Germline lookup yields CDR1 MRHNA and CDR2 SNTAGT. Trimming took 4 bases from V and 9 from J, leaving 13 bases between them. The CDR3 has 13 amino acids. CDR3: CASSGDGRSEQFF. CDR3 coding DNA: TGTGCCAGCAGTGGGGACGGGAGAAGTGAGCAGTTCTTC.

This clone was detected only a few times. The chain links TRBV7-2 to TRBJ2-5; D not resolved. Germline V gene sequence: CDR1 SGHTA, CDR2 FQGNSA. V was clipped by 0 bases and J by 1 base, with 3 bases between them. The CDR3 is 13 residues long. CDR3 DNA: TGTGCCAGCAGCTTAGCGCCCCAAGAGACCCAGTACTTC. Residues: CASSLAPQETQYF.